This T cell receptor (beta chain) was retrieved from a study of blood T cell repertoires in COVID-19. Looking at the study overall: Collection of acute and convalescent COVID-19 samples took place in the United States, Italy and Spain.

This table comes from immunoSEQ multiplex PCR, and its TCRdb copy is limited to in-frame clones, with some not included. The table records tens of thousands of clones, more than 80% of them present only once. This CDR3 comprises 13 residues. Trimming took 6 bases from V and 6 from J, leaving 14 bases between them. The TCR sequence derives from a man aged 65 to 85 with active COVID-19. The chain recombines TRBV12-3 or TRBV12-4 with TRBJ1-1; D remains unclear. The sequencing sample was made of peripheral blood. CDR3 DNA: TGTGCCAGCAGAACGGGAGTCTGGTCTGAAGCTTTCTTT. This sequence encodes CASRTGVWSEAFF.